This TCR beta chain is from a study of regulatory T cells in long-lasting Graves disease. Germline lookup yields CDR1 SGHVS and CDR2 FQNEAQ. This CDR3 is built from 16 residues. The V and J ends lost 3 bases and 3 bases respectively, with 17 bases between them. For TCR beta, libraries came from iRepertoire HTBI primers and Arm-PCR of CDR3 regions. In the source study's methods: Sequenced samples collectively carried 60 to 75 TRBV and 12 to 15 TRBJ segments. TCRdb reprocessed the multiplex PCR reads with MiXCR, giving one entry per CDR3 protein. The V and J calls were determined by TCRdb, not by the authors. The data hold hundreds of thousands of distinct CDR3 sequences, with around 20% observed a single time. The sample's time point: persistent/refractory GD, antithyroid drugs over 5 years with positive TRAb. Preparation of the TCR library used RNA extracted from PBMCs. Ten or more counts support this clonotype. Its antigen remains unidentified.

Findings of the study overall: Clonotypes that were public and shared totalled around 2,700 in persistent patients versus 900 to 1,000 in new patients. Favored gene segments in persistent disease were TRBV28, TRBJ1-2 and TRBJ2-5. Rather than thyroid tissue, only peripheral blood underwent study.

The chain couples TRBV7-8 to TRBJ1-1; no clear D gene. The receptor's source is a female donor with Graves disease. The sample consisted of peripheral blood mononuclear cells (PBMCs), taken when the disease was refractory, from a patient treated with antithyroid drugs. The CDR3 is CASSFSKKGGDTEAFF. CDR3 in DNA: TGTGCCAGCAGCTTCTCTAAGAAGGGTGGGGACACTGAAGCTTTCTTT.